Presented here are 25 T cell receptor beta chains from one specimen sequenced in a study of blood T cell repertoires in COVID-19. TCRdb's copy holds only in-frame clones and misses some; the assay was immunoSEQ multiplex PCR. The sample gives 110,000 to 150,000 clones, 80% to 90% of which show up once; roughly 1.5% is in the top ten. The sample comprised peripheral blood. These receptors were obtained from a woman in her forties or fifties with acute or convalescent COVID-19.

This sequence joins TRBV6-5 and TRBJ2-1, with TRBD2 matching over 9 bases. The CDR3 has 13 amino acids. J gave up 6 bases and V 8 bases, and 5 bases lay outside the gene matches. Germline lookup yields CDR1 MNHEY and CDR2 SVGAGI. The DNA of the CDR3 is TGTGCCAGCCCCGCGGGGGGGCTCAATGAGCAGTTCTTC. Amino acid sequence: CASPAGGLNEQFF.

Turning to this clone: Other nucleotide sequences in the sample specify the same CDR3. This rearrangement joins TRBV5-1 to TRBJ1-4; D call uncertain. CDR1 is SGHRS, CDR2 YFSETQ, per germline. The CDR3 length is 14 residues. Trimming shortened V by 0 bases and J by 5 bases, and 8 bases separated the two germline ends. CDR3 coding DNA: TGCGCCAGCAGCTTGGGGCAGATCAATGAAAAACTGTTTTTT. Amino acids: CASSLGQINEKLFF.

This chain joins TRBV10-3 and TRBJ2-7, with D possibly matching TRBD1 (5 bases). Germline CDR1 and CDR2: ENHRY and SYGVKD. This CDR3 has 13 amino acids. Trimming took off 5 bases at V and 2 bases at J, with 10 bases between the two ends. CDR3 region: CAISSQGTYEQYF. The DNA of the CDR3 is TGTGCCATCAGTAGCCAGGGAACCTACGAGCAGTACTTC.

This chain connects TRBV7-9 to TRBJ2-7; 9 bases fit TRBD1. Germline CDR1 is SEHNR and CDR2 is FQNEAQ (reference sequence). Trimming cost V 4 bases and J 6 bases; bases outside gene matches: 7. CDR3 length: 14 residues. CDR3 region: CASSSTGGAPEQYF. DNA for the CDR3: TGTGCCAGCAGCTCCACAGGGGGCGCGCCCGAGCAGTACTTC.

The chain couples TRBV7-9 to TRBJ2-3; D not certain. V lost 2 bases and J lost 2, with 11 bases in between. This CDR3 is 15 amino acids long. CDR1 and CDR2 (germline): SEHNR, FQNEAQ (reference sequence). CDR3 DNA sequence: TGTGCCAGCAGCTTAATGGGCACAGACACAGATACGCAGTATTTT. Translated, it gives CASSLMGTDTDTQYF.

The genes are TRBV7-9 and TRBJ2-5; possible D gene TRBD1, 5 bases. Trimming took off 5 bases at V and 0 bases at J, with 10 bases between the two ends. There are 14 residues in the CDR3. The germline V gene has CDR1 SEHNR and CDR2 FQNEAQ (reference sequence). CDR3 sequence reads: CASSPTEYQETQYF. DNA for the CDR3: TGTGCCAGCAGCCCGACAGAGTACCAAGAGACCCAGTACTTC.

The CDR3 DNA reads as TGTGCCAGCAGCCCTTCGCGGGGGTATGACACCGGGGAGCTGTTTTTT. This codes for CASSPSRGYDTGELFF. V and J are TRBV9 and TRBJ2-2, with 7 nucleotides matching TRBD2. There are 16 residues in the CDR3. Germline V lookup: CDR1 SGDLS, CDR2 YYNGEE. V was pared by 4 bases and J by 3 bases, with 9 bases of the junction left unmatched.

V gene TRBV19 combines with J gene TRBJ2-7, with D possibly TRBD2 on 7 matching bases. Germline assignment: CDR1 LNHDA and CDR2 SQIVND (reference sequence). This CDR3 comprises 14 residues. The V end was cut by 9 bases, the J end by 1 base, with 16 bases between. The CDR3 protein is CASAGASGSYEQYF. The CDR3 nucleotides are TGTGCCAGCGCGGGGGCTAGCGGATCCTACGAGCAGTACTTC.

The chain joins TRBV6-5 to TRBJ2-7, with a tentative D call TRBD1 (6 bases). Germline V CDR1 and CDR2: MNHEY, SVGAGI. V dropped 2 bases and J dropped 9 bases, with 8 bases sitting between them. This CDR3 is built from 11 residues. The CDR3 reads CASSYTGLQYF. CDR3 sequence (DNA): TGTGCCAGCAGTTACACAGGGCTGCAGTACTTC.

The chain uses TRBV29-1 and TRBJ1-5, with TRBD1 matching 8 bases. V was clipped by 3 bases and J by 6 bases; unmatched bases: 7. The CDR3 covers 14 residues. Germline values: CDR1 SQVTM, CDR2 ANQGSEA. This CDR3 reads CSVDELRGPQPQHF. The CDR3 bases are TGCAGCGTTGATGAGCTCAGGGGGCCTCAGCCCCAGCATTTT.

The chain combines TRBV18 with TRBJ1-2; 7 bases fit TRBD1. The CDR3 has 14 amino acids. Trimming at V came to 3 bases and at J to 4 bases, leaving 5 bases not matched to a gene. Germline-derived CDR1 and CDR2 are KGHSH and LQKENI. The DNA of the CDR3 is TGTGCCAGCTCACCCTCCGGGACAGTCTATGGCTACACCTTC. It is translated as CASSPSGTVYGYTF.

This clone was seen just once. The J gene is TRBJ2-2, the V gene TRBV7-3; perhaps TRBD1 as D (6 bases). The CDR3 is 15 residues long. Germline assignment: CDR1 SGHTA and CDR2 FQGTGA. Trimming removed 5 bases from V and 5 bases from J, with 15 bases in between. The DNA of the CDR3 is TGTGCCAGCAGCCCCTGGAGTAGGGGGACCGGGGAGCTGTTTTTT. Amino acids: CASSPWSRGTGELFF.

The rearrangement uses TRBV5-6 and TRBJ2-7; D is unresolved. From germline, CDR1 is SGHDT and CDR2 YYEEEE. The length of the CDR3 is 15 residues. V shed 4 bases and J shed 0 bases, with 14 bases lying between them. CDR3 DNA sequence: TGTGCCAGCAGCCCCCGCGACTGGAGCTCCTACGAGCAGTACTTC. It translates to CASSPRDWSSYEQYF. Filled out from reference TRBV5-6 and TRBJ2-7, the complete variable domain reads DAGVTQSPTHLIKTRGQQVTLRCSPKSGHDTVSWYQQALGQGPQFIFQYYEEEERQRGNFPDRFSGHQFPNYSSELNVNALLLGDSALYLCASSPRDWSSYEQYFGPGTRLTVT.

A single count supports this clone. The chain uses TRBV7-9 and TRBJ2-6; tentative D call: TRBD1 (6 bases). This CDR3 comprises 19 residues. CDR1 and CDR2 from the germline V gene are SEHNR and FQNEAQ (reference sequence). Deletions cut 2 bases from V and 2 bases from J, with 19 bases between. CDR3 protein: CASSLTGQGNYPGANVLTF. CDR3 in DNA: TGTGCCAGCAGCTTAACGGGGCAGGGGAATTATCCTGGGGCCAACGTCCTGACTTTC.

J is TRBJ2-2 and V is TRBV3-1 (or the pseudogene TRBV3-2), with 8 nucleotides matching TRBD1. V dropped 8 bases and J dropped 3; count of bases not matched to a gene: 5. The CDR3 loop spans 14 amino acids. From germline, CDR1 is LGHDT and CDR2 YNNKEL (reference sequence). The CDR3, as DNA: TGTGCCAGCGGGACAGGATTTTACACCGGGGAGCTGTTTTTT. This codes for CASGTGFYTGELFF.

CDR3 amino acids: CASSESSRNEQYF. The CDR3, as DNA: TGCGCCAGCAGTGAGTCGAGCAGGAACGAGCAGTACTTC. The genes are TRBV10-1 and TRBJ2-7; D uncertain. This CDR3 has 13 residues. The germline V and J ends were trimmed by 0 bases and 5 bases, with 8 bases remaining between them. The germline gives CDR1 WNHNN, CDR2 SYGVQD (reference sequence).

The V and J genes are TRBV6-5 and TRBJ2-2; 12 bases are shared with TRBD1. CDR3 size: 14 residues. Germline V lookup: CDR1 MNHEY, CDR2 SVGAGI. The V gene end was trimmed by 8 bases and the J gene end by 5 bases; junction bases not matched to a gene: 3. In DNA, the CDR3 is TGTGCCAGCGGGACAGGGGGCGTTACCGGGGAGCTGTTTTTT. The encoded protein is CASGTGGVTGELFF.

This clone was seen only once. This chain links TRBV7-2 with TRBJ1-2; D gene unclear. CDR1 and CDR2 (germline): SGHTA, FQGNSA. V lost 1 base to trimming and J lost 8 bases, with 17 bases between them. The CDR3 runs 15 residues. This CDR3 is CASSLVGPGSEGYTF. Written as DNA, the CDR3 is TGTGCCAGCAGCTTAGTAGGTCCAGGATCTGAAGGCTACACCTTC.

The chain recombines TRBV5-1 with TRBJ2-7, with TRBD2 as a possible D gene (6 bases). Germline V gene data show CDR1 as SGHRS and CDR2 as YFSETQ. This CDR3 comprises 15 residues. The V gene lost 4 bases and the J gene lost 0 bases, with 14 bases spanning the gap. The CDR3 DNA is TGCGCCAGCAGCCCGCAATTCGGGAGCTCCTACGAGCAGTACTTC. Protein product: CASSPQFGSSYEQYF.

The chain combines TRBV5-1 with TRBJ2-7; TRBD1 matches at 7 bases. Losses at the gene ends were 4 bases for V and 1 base for J; bases not matched to a gene: 8. The CDR3 length is 15 residues. The germline V gene encodes CDR1 SGHRS and CDR2 YFSETQ. CDR3 nucleotide sequence: TGCGCCAGCAGCCTGACGGGACAGAAGTCCTACGAGCAGTACTTC. Translating it yields CASSLTGQKSYEQYF. The full variable domain, in which reference TRBV5-1 and TRBJ2-7 provide the parts outside the CDR3, is KAGVTQTPRYLIKTRGQQVTLSCSPISGHRSVSWYQQTPGQGLQFLFEYFSETQRNKGNFPGRFSGRQFSNSRSEMNVSTLELGDSALYLCASSLTGQKSYEQYFGPGTRLTVT.

The V gene is TRBV28, the J gene TRBJ1-4, with TRBD1 matching over 9 bases. The CDR3 has 16 residues. V trimming: 8 bases; J trimming: 8 bases; junction bases outside the gene matches: 15. From germline, CDR1 is MDHEN and CDR2 SYDVKM. In nucleotides, the CDR3 is TGTGCCAGCGGGTCGGGACAGGGAAATTTGTCCGAAAAACTGTTTTTT. Translation gives CASGSGQGNLSEKLFF.

The chain recombines TRBV15 with TRBJ2-7; 9 bases are a match to TRBD1. The V gene's germline CDR1 is LNHNV and CDR2 YYDKDF (reference sequence). The CDR3 has 15 residues. Unmatched junction bases numbered 9, after V lost 5 bases and J lost 4 bases. CDR3 sequence reads: CATSERRDRAYEQYF. CDR3 in DNA: TGTGCCACCAGCGAACGCCGGGACAGGGCTTACGAGCAGTACTTC.

This CDR3 reads CATAGTSGNNEQFF. Here the CDR3 DNA reads TGTGCCACCGCAGGCACTAGCGGGAACAATGAGCAGTTCTTC. The rearrangement joins TRBV7-9 to TRBJ2-1; 10 nucleotides line up with TRBD2. CDR3 length: 14 amino acids. The junction had 8 bases not matched to a gene; V was cut back by 10 bases and J by 5 bases. Germline CDR1 is SEHNR and CDR2 is FQNEAQ (reference sequence).

This clone showed up just a few times. This chain connects TRBV5-1 to TRBJ1-1; D is uncertain. V gave up 5 bases and J gave up 0 bases, with 11 bases separating them. Germline V CDR1 and CDR2: SGHRS, YFSETQ. This CDR3 has 14 amino acids. The CDR3: CASRSGVLNTEAFF. The CDR3 DNA sequence: TGCGCCAGCAGGTCCGGGGTCTTGAACACTGAAGCTTTCTTT. The variable domain in full, completed from reference TRBV5-1 and TRBJ1-1, reads KAGVTQTPRYLIKTRGQQVTLSCSPISGHRSVSWYQQTPGQGLQFLFEYFSETQRNKGNFPGRFSGRQFSNSRSEMNVSTLELGDSALYLCASRSGVLNTEAFFGQGTRLTVV.

The CDR3: CASMRGPQGYYTF. The CDR3 nucleotides read TGTGCCAGCATGAGAGGACCCCAGGGGTACTACACCTTC. The rearrangement links TRBV28 to TRBJ1-2, with D possibly matching TRBD1 (6 bases). CDR3 length: 13 residues. V was pared by 7 bases and J by 10 bases, with 19 bases between. CDR1 is MDHEN and CDR2 is SYDVKM in the germline V gene.